This entry features one TCR beta chain sequence. Being one base from a much bigger clone, this may be a read error. The sample belongs to a study of CD8+CD57+ T cells in acquired aplastic anemia. Investigators profiled TCR beta VDJ and CDR3 from genomic DNA template. Using its own MiXCR run on the reads, TCRdb lists one record per CDR3 protein. The sample holds about 210,000 distinct CDR3 sequences, roughly 35% seen once. The germline V gene has CDR1 MGHRA and CDR2 YSYEKL. CDR3 length equals 12 residues. This sequence joins TRBV4-1 and TRBJ2-2; no reliable D call. This TCR was recovered from a human donor in good health, serving as a control. The sequenced sample was sorted CD4+, CD8+, or CD8+CD57+ T cells (not recorded which) from PBMCs. The CDR3 DNA reads as TGCGCCAGCGGCCACAACACCGGGGAGCTGTTTTTT. It specifies CASGHNTGELFF.